These 32 T cell receptor beta chains were all obtained from the same sample, sequenced in a study of T-cell reconstitution after alpha-beta-depleted transplantation in children. Unique molecular identifiers were incorporated when the TCRbeta library was constructed. From the PCR reads, TCRdb called clonotypes with MiXCR, one entry per CDR3 protein. The sample contains some 500,000 distinct CDR3 sequences, 30% to 35% of which appear only once. The sample consisted of PBMCs from the stem cell graft donor, taken from the stem cell graft. Source of these receptors: a human donor who donated a stem cell graft to a child with aplastic anemia.

V usage is TRBV12-3 or TRBV12-4 and J usage is TRBJ1-6; D gene uncertain. V lost 0 bases, J lost 7 bases, and 7 bases lay in between. This CDR3 spans 14 amino acids. The chain's CDR3 is CASSLAARNSPLHF. DNA of the CDR3: TGTGCCAGCAGTTTAGCCGCGAGAAATTCACCCCTCCACTTT.

This clonotype appeared many times. The J gene is TRBJ1-1, the V gene TRBV29-1; 8 nucleotides line up with TRBD1. Germline CDR1 is SQVTM and CDR2 is ANQGSEA. The CDR3 extends over 13 amino acids. The V segment lost 6 bases and the J segment 7 bases; nucleotides outside the gene matches: 10. The CDR3: CSVSWRQGREAFF. In DNA, the CDR3 is TGCAGCGTCTCCTGGAGACAGGGGCGTGAAGCTTTCTTT. Full variable domain (missing parts from reference TRBV29-1 and TRBJ1-1): SAVISQKPSRDICQRGTSLTIQCQVDSQVTMMFWYRQQPGQSLTLIATANQGSEATYESGFVIDKFPISRPNLTFSTLTVSNMSPEDSSIYLCSVSWRQGREAFFGQGTRLTVV.

About this clonotype: An end of the junction does not agree with germline; a read error may underlie this. The V gene is TRBV10-2, the J gene TRBJ2-1, with 9 bases matching TRBD1. The CDR3 is made up of 17 amino acids. Looked up from germline, CDR1 is WSHSY and CDR2 is SAAADI. The CDR3 spells CASREWRGQGSYNEQFF. As DNA, the CDR3 is TGCGCCAGCAGGGAGTGGCGGGGACAGGGCTCCTACAATGAGCAGTTCTTC.

This clonotype was recorded a few times. This chain links TRBV12-3 or TRBV12-4 with TRBJ2-7; the match to TRBD2 covers 13 bases. This CDR3 contains 15 residues. The ends lost 6 bases at V and 2 bases at J; junction bases unmatched: 4. CDR3 region: CASSRTSGGTYEQYF. Here the CDR3 DNA reads TGTGCCAGCAGCCGGACTAGCGGGGGCACCTACGAGCAGTACTTC.

The chain carries TRBV12-5 and TRBJ2-7; D is undetermined. The CDR3 has 12 residues. The V end was cut by 7 bases, the J end by 5 bases, with 12 bases between. Germline values: CDR1 LGHNT, CDR2 FRNRAP. The CDR3 nucleotides are TGTGCTAGTGCCATAGGCAGAGACGAGCAGTACGTC. Translating it yields CASAIGRDEQYV.

The gene calls are TRBV25-1 and TRBJ1-1, with TRBD1 as a possible D gene (5 bases). CDR1 and CDR2 from the germline V gene are MGHDK and SYGVNS. The CDR3 has 14 residues. The V end lost 8 bases, the J end lost 0 bases, and 13 bases lay between the germline ends. CDR3 protein: CASFGGIMNTEAFF. The CDR3 DNA reads as TGTGCCAGCTTCGGGGGGATAATGAACACTGAAGCTTTCTTT.

V and J are TRBV4-1 and TRBJ1-5; D perhaps matches TRBD1 (5 bases). This CDR3 is 13 amino acids long. The germline V and J ends were trimmed by 3 bases and 6 bases, with 9 bases remaining between them. The V gene's germline CDR1 is MGHRA and CDR2 YSYEKL. As DNA, the CDR3 is TGCGCCAGCAGCCAGGAGGGGAGTCAGCCCCAGCATTTT. Translation gives CASSQEGSQPQHF.

The J gene is TRBJ2-5, the V gene TRBV5-1; no clear D. The CDR3 runs 14 residues. Trimming stripped 0 bases from V and 5 bases from J, with 11 bases between. The germline gives CDR1 SGHRS, CDR2 YFSETQ. The CDR3 region is CASSLAVSRETQYF. The CDR3 DNA follows: TGCGCCAGCAGCTTGGCCGTTAGCAGGGAGACCCAGTACTTC.

The V gene is TRBV7-9, the J gene TRBJ2-7, with D tentatively TRBD2 (5 bases). Germline CDR1 reads SEHNR; CDR2 reads FQNEAQ (reference sequence). Trimming removed 3 bases at V and 0 bases at J, with 9 bases between. The CDR3 is 14 residues long. The CDR3 bases are TGTGCCAGCAGCTTGAGCGGCCGCTCCTACGAGCAGTACGTC. Protein: CASSLSGRSYEQYV.

The V call is TRBV6-2 or TRBV6-3, the J call TRBJ2-5; D may be TRBD2 (6 bases). V was trimmed by 8 bases and J by 4 bases, leaving 11 bases between them. The CDR3 sequence is 12 residues long. CDR1 and CDR2 from the germline V gene are MNHEY and SVGEGT. CDR3 bases: TGTGCCAGCGCCACCGGGGGAGAGACCCAGTACTTC. It codes for CASATGGETQYF.

This chain connects TRBV20-1 to TRBJ1-5, with a tentative D call TRBD1 (5 bases). The CDR3 length is 14 residues. Germline V CDR1 and CDR2: DFQATT, SNEGSKA (reference sequence). V lost 5 bases to trimming and J lost 7 bases, with 18 bases between them. CDR3: CSARLPGSGQPQHF. The CDR3 bases are TGCAGTGCTCGGTTGCCGGGCTCAGGGCAGCCCCAGCATTTT.

This rearrangement joins TRBV7-2 to TRBJ2-5; the match to TRBD2 covers 9 bases. The V gene end was trimmed by 0 bases and the J gene end by 7 bases; junction bases not matched to a gene: 12. Germline-derived CDR1 and CDR2 are SGHTA and FQGNSA. The CDR3 has 17 amino acids. CDR3 loop: CASSLAGGGRAPGTQYF. The CDR3 nucleotides read TGTGCCAGCAGCTTAGCGGGCGGCGGGAGGGCCCCAGGGACCCAGTACTTC.

The chain recombines TRBV9 with TRBJ1-3; D not resolved. CDR3 size: 14 residues. The V and J ends lost 0 bases and 0 bases respectively, with 4 bases between them. CDR1 and CDR2 from the germline V gene are SGDLS and YYNGEE. Written as DNA, the CDR3 is TGTGCCAGCAGCGTAGATGACTCTGGAAACACCATATATTTT. Residues: CASSVDDSGNTIYF. Full variable domain (rest looked up from reference TRBV9 and TRBJ1-3): DSGVTQTPKHLITATGQRVTLRCSPRSGDLSVYWYQQSLDQGLQFLIQYYNGEERAKGNILERFSAQQFPDLHSELNLSSLELGDSALYFCASSVDDSGNTIYFGEGSWLTVV.

This clonotype came up a few times. The chain links TRBV29-1 to TRBJ1-1, with D unclear. The CDR3 covers 12 residues. Germline lookup yields CDR1 SQVTM and CDR2 ANQGSEA. As DNA, the CDR3 is TGCAGTTACTTGGGGTACAACACTGAAGCTTTCTTT. Residues: CSYLGYNTEAFF.

V gene TRBV7-9 combines with J gene TRBJ2-5, with D perhaps TRBD1 or TRBD2 (6 bases each). The CDR3 consists of 12 residues. Trimming removed 8 bases at V and 4 bases at J, with 11 bases between. From germline, CDR1 is SEHNR and CDR2 FQNEAQ (reference sequence). CDR3 region: CASGGGRETQYF. CDR3 nucleotides: TGTGCCAGCGGAGGGGGGAGAGAGACCCAGTACTTC.

This chain joins TRBV5-3 and TRBJ2-1, with 8 bases that match TRBD2. TRBV5-3 is noted as an ORF with a role that remains uncertain. The V gene end was trimmed by 3 bases and the J gene end by 7 bases; junction bases not matched to a gene: 12. The CDR3 runs 16 residues. This CDR3 reads CARSSGGAIIINEQFF. CDR3 sequence (DNA): TGTGCCAGAAGCTCCGGGGGGGCGATAATTATTAATGAGCAGTTCTTC.

This clonotype appeared a few times. Relative to the germline gene, one junction end is altered; a read error may explain this. The J gene is TRBJ2-3, the V gene TRBV5-1; 8 bases agree with TRBD2. This CDR3 region has 14 residues. Germline V gives CDR1 SGHRS, CDR2 YFSETQ. The chain's CDR3 is CASSPERLAGIRLF. The CDR3 nucleotides read TGCGCCAGCTCGCCGGAAAGGTTAGCGGGAATCCGCCTATTT.

The chain joins TRBV6-5 to TRBJ2-1; D is unresolved. From germline, CDR1 is MNHEY and CDR2 SVGAGI. The CDR3 is 14 residues long. Trimming removed 1 base at V and 5 bases at J, with 9 bases between. The CDR3 DNA sequence: TGTGCCAGCAGTTACTGGAGACAAGACAATGAGCAGTTCTTC. This codes for CASSYWRQDNEQFF.

The genes are TRBV5-1 and TRBJ1-5; tentatively, D is TRBD1 (5 bases). There are 15 residues in the CDR3. Germline CDR1 reads SGHRS; CDR2 reads YFSETQ. Trimming stripped 4 bases from V and 0 bases from J, with 11 bases between. This chain's CDR3 is CASSRDGTSNQPQHF. In DNA, the CDR3 is TGCGCCAGCAGCAGGGACGGAACTAGCAATCAGCCCCAGCATTTT.

The table lists this clonotype with a few counts. The chain is built from TRBV11-2 and TRBJ2-3, with TRBD2 matching 8 bases. With 9 bases clipped from V and 1 base from J, the junction kept 6 bases outside the gene matches. The CDR3 sequence is 14 residues long. From germline, CDR1 is SGHAT and CDR2 FQNNGV. The CDR3 protein is CASGTGGGTDTQYF. The CDR3 DNA follows: TGTGCCAGTGGAACGGGAGGGGGCACAGATACGCAGTATTTT. The entire variable domain, with the rest obtained from reference TRBV11-2 and TRBJ2-3, is as follows: EAGVAQSPRYKIIEKRQSVAFWCNPISGHATLYWYQQILGQGPKLLIQFQNNGVVDDSQLPKDRFSAERLKGVDSTLKIQPAKLEDSAVYLCASGTGGGTDTQYFGPGTRLTVL.

This clonotype turned up a few times. This rearrangement joins TRBV3-1 to TRBJ1-5; the D gene is possibly TRBD1 (5 bases). CDR1 is LGHDT and CDR2 is YNNKEL in the germline V gene (reference sequence). Between the trimmed V and J ends, which lost 2 bases and 7 bases, there was a span of 6 bases. This CDR3 region has 12 residues. CDR3 DNA: TGTGCCAGCAGCCAATGGGACCAGCCCCAGCATTTT. This translates into CASSQWDQPQHF.

This clonotype was detected only a few times. J is TRBJ2-1 and V is TRBV24-1; 12 bases are a match to TRBD2. This CDR3 comprises 18 residues. Germline V gene sequence: CDR1 KGHDR, CDR2 SFDVKD. The V and J ends lost 1 base and 8 bases, in that order; junction bases with no gene match: 11. CDR3 protein: CATSDFLSSGRAQDEQFF. The CDR3 bases are TGTGCCACCAGTGATTTTTTATCTAGCGGGAGGGCCCAGGATGAGCAGTTCTTC.

This chain connects TRBV4-3 to TRBJ2-1, with 8 positions matching TRBD2. The length of the CDR3 is 16 residues. The ends lost 1 base at V and 7 bases at J; junction bases unmatched: 9. CDR1 is LGHNA, CDR2 YSLEER, per germline. This chain's CDR3 is CASSQGQAVAGNEQFF. Here the CDR3 DNA reads TGCGCCAGCAGCCAAGGCCAGGCGGTAGCGGGAAATGAGCAGTTCTTC.

This clonotype was seen a handful of times. J is TRBJ2-2 and V is TRBV5-1; maybe TRBD1 (5 bases). CDR3 length: 14 amino acids. V dropped 4 bases and J dropped 4 bases, with 11 bases sitting between them. Germline V gives CDR1 SGHRS, CDR2 YFSETQ. The CDR3 loop reads CASSAGQSTGELFF. CDR3 nucleotides: TGCGCCAGCAGCGCCGGACAAAGCACCGGGGAGCTGTTTTTT.

The rearrangement links TRBV5-1 to TRBJ2-7; D is perhaps TRBD1 (5 bases). Trimming stripped 0 bases from V and 6 bases from J, with 13 bases between. Germline CDR1 is SGHRS and CDR2 is YFSETQ. This CDR3 spans 14 amino acids. CDR3 DNA sequence: TGCGCCAGCAGCTTGGCCGGGCCAGGGTCCGAGCAGTACTTC. It is translated as CASSLAGPGSEQYF.

This clonotype was seen a handful of times. V and J are TRBV6-1 and TRBJ2-3, with 13 bases identical to TRBD2. Germline V gives CDR1 MNHNS, CDR2 SASEGT. The CDR3 totals 18 residues. With V trimmed by 6 bases and J by 4 bases, 13 bases remained unmatched. This CDR3 is CASSEGLLAGGPADTQYF. CDR3 coding DNA: TGTGCCAGCAGCGAGGGTTTACTAGCGGGAGGGCCCGCAGATACGCAGTATTTT.

This chain links TRBV5-1 with TRBJ2-1; D ambiguous. The CDR3 runs to 16 residues. V was trimmed by 0 bases and J by 6 bases, leaving 16 bases between them. Germline CDR1 and CDR2: SGHRS and YFSETQ. The DNA of the CDR3 is TGCGCCAGCAGCTTGGTGACTTTCCCGGTGAGCAATGAGCAGTTCTTC. Translated, it gives CASSLVTFPVSNEQFF.

The rearrangement uses TRBV12-3 or TRBV12-4 and TRBJ1-1; 7 bases agree with TRBD1. V dropped 5 bases and J dropped 0; count of bases not matched to a gene: 6. The CDR3 covers 15 residues. The CDR3 loop is CASSTGDYMNTEAFF. The CDR3 DNA follows: TGTGCCAGCAGTACAGGGGACTACATGAACACTGAAGCTTTCTTT.

The V gene is TRBV5-1, the J gene TRBJ2-7, with 7 bases lining up with TRBD2. V shed 4 bases and J 1 base; nucleotides not matched to a gene: 5. Germline V gene lookup returns CDR1 SGHRS and CDR2 YFSETQ. This CDR3 region has 14 residues. The CDR3, as DNA: TGCGCCAGCAGCGTGGTTAGCGGGTCCTACGAGCAGTACTTC. It encodes CASSVVSGSYEQYF.

The chain links TRBV27 to TRBJ2-2; D gene ambiguous. The germline gives CDR1 MNHEY, CDR2 SMNVEV (reference sequence). The CDR3 has 14 residues. The V end lost 7 bases, the J end lost 0 bases, and 9 bases lay between the germline ends. CDR3 DNA sequence: TGTGCCAGCAAAGGCGATACGAACACCGGGGAGCTGTTTTTT. Translation: CASKGDTNTGELFF.

The V gene is TRBV28, the J gene TRBJ2-4; no firm D call. Germline CDR1 MDHEN, CDR2 SYDVKM. V shed 4 bases and J shed 0 bases, with 10 bases lying between them. The CDR3 spans 15 residues. The CDR3 nucleotides read TGTGCCAGCAGTTCTCTCTGGCTAGCCAAAAACATTCAGTACTTC. Translated: CASSSLWLAKNIQYF. Supplemented by reference TRBV28 and TRBJ2-4, the full variable domain reads DVKVTQSSRYLVKRTGEKVFLECVQDMDHENMFWYRQDPGLGLRLIYFSYDVKMKEKGDIPEGYSVSREKKERFSLILESASTNQTSMYLCASSSLWLAKNIQYFGAGTRLSVL.

This clonotype was detected once. The chain employs TRBV12-3 or TRBV12-4 and TRBJ2-1; tentative D call: TRBD2 (5 bases). CDR3 length: 16 amino acids. V was cut by 6 bases and J by 1 base, with 16 bases left in between. CDR3 in DNA: TGTGCCAGCAGCTCCGGTCGACGGGGATCCTACAATGAGCAGTTCTTC. Protein product: CASSSGRRGSYNEQFF.